This entry describes one TCR beta chain. The data stem from a study of T cells in tuberculosis. V was pared by 1 base and J by 8 bases, with 4 bases of the junction left unmatched. Germline CDR1 SEHNR, CDR2 FQNEAQ (reference sequence). The CDR3 loop spans 15 amino acids. Time point defined: new active TB diagnosis, blood taken before or within 7 days of starting treatment. Assay: immunoSEQ multiplex PCR; the TCRdb copy retains only in-frame clones and omits some. The table records over 30,000 clones, 93% of them present only once. The rearrangement joins TRBV7-9 to TRBJ2-1, with 11 positions matching TRBD2. Sample: PBMCs, taken at tuberculosis diagnosis. The source is an adult with tuberculosis. CDR3 bases: TGTGCCAGCAGCTTAGGTACTAGCGGGAGACATGAGCAGTTCTTC. Amino acids: CASSLGTSGRHEQFF.